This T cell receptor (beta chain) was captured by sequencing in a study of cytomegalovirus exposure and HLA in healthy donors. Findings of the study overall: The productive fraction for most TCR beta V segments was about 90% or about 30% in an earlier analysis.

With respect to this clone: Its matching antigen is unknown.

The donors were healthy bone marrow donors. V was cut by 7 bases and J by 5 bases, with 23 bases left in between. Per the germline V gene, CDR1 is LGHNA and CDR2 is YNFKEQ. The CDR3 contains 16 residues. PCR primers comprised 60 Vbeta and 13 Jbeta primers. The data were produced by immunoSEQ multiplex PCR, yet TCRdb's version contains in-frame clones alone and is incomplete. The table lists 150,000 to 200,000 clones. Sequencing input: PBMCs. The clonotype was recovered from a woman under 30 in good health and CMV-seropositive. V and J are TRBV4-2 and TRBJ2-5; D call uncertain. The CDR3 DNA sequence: TGTGCCAGCAAGTCGGAACCCAACCGGGTCCTGGAGACCCAGTACTTC. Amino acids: CASKSEPNRVLETQYF.